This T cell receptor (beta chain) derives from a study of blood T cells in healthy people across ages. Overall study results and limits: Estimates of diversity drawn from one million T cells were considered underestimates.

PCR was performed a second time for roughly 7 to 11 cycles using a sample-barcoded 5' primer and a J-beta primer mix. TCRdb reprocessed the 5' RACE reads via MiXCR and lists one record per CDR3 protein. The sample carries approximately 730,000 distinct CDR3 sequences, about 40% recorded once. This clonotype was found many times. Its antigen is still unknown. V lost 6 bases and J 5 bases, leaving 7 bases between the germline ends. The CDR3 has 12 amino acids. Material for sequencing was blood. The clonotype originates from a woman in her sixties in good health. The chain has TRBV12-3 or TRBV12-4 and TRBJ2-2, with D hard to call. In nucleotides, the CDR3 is TGTGCCAGCAGCTCCGGGACCGGGGAGCTGTTTTTT. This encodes CASSSGTGELFF.